This record looks at one T cell receptor (beta chain) sequence and its context. Antigen unknown. The V end was cut by 0 bases, the J end by 0 bases, with 17 bases between. Germline lookup yields CDR1 LGHNA and CDR2 YNFKEQ. The CDR3 extends over 18 amino acids. These data belong to a study of shared clonotypes between healthy human individuals. Study details: Every donor yielded three CD4 naive, three CD4 memory, two CD8 naive and one CD8 memory plate. Study outcomes and limitations: For sorted subsets, rarefaction showed incomplete sequencing despite large depth. Non-shared clonotypes displayed generation probabilities falling below those of clonotypes present in all four donors.

Assay used: immunoSEQ multiplex PCR; TCRdb lists only in-frame clones, some missing. The sample has about a million clones, about 80% seen once; the top ten hold roughly 0.82%. The source is a man between 18 and 29 years old in good health. Some clones in this sample may be carry-over from other donors' samples. Sequenced: memory CD4+ T cells from PBMCs. Subset defined: CD45RA-negative fraction. The genes are TRBV4-2 and TRBJ1-1; D unresolved. The CDR3 reads CASSQDRTLAFMNTEAFF. In nucleotides, the CDR3 is TGTGCCAGCAGCCAAGATCGCACGCTTGCCTTCATGAACACTGAAGCTTTCTTT.